These 3 T cell receptor beta chains share one sample of origin, sequenced in a study of T cells in Graves' hyperthyroidism and ophthalmopathy. Amplified TCR beta CDR3 regions derived from RNA transcripts. RT-PCR in the first round (using the HTBI primer set) targeted the TCR CDR3. TCRdb reprocessed the multiplex PCR reads via MiXCR and lists one record per CDR3 protein. The sample has some 250,000 distinct CDR3 sequences; roughly 15% are singletons. Sequenced sample: blood. Receptors were obtained from a woman aged 40 to 49 with Graves' hyperthyroidism that later progressed to Graves' ophthalmopathy.

In its sample, this clonotype was seen many times. This chain uses TRBV3-1 with TRBJ2-7; TRBD2 aligns across 7 bases. This CDR3 region has 15 residues. J gave up 5 bases and V 4 bases, and 11 bases lay outside the gene matches. Germline CDR1 is LGHDT and CDR2 is YNNKEL (reference sequence). CDR3 nucleotides: TGTGCCAGCAGCCCCTATCCGCGGGAGAAAGACGAGCAGTACTTC. Translating it yields CASSPYPREKDEQYF.

A word on this clonotype: Since no conserved phenylalanine or tryptophan closes the CDR3, a read error is the likely cause. The chain links TRBV3-1 to TRBJ2-3, with D tentatively TRBD1 (5 bases). The germline CDR1 and CDR2 sequences are LGHDT and YNNKEL (reference sequence). The CDR3 extends over 13 amino acids. The V gene lost 5 bases and the J gene lost 1 base, with 7 bases spanning the gap. In nucleotides, the CDR3 is TGTGCCAGCAGCTTAGGGGGCACAGATACGCAGTATCTT. Translated, it gives CASSLGGTDTQYL.

This clonotype has at least ten counts. The V and J genes are TRBV7-2 and TRBJ2-1; 7 nucleotides align to TRBD2. Germline V gives CDR1 SGHTA, CDR2 FQGNSA. The junction had 7 bases not matched to a gene; V was cut back by 5 bases and J by 3 bases. This CDR3 is built from 15 residues. The CDR3 is CASSLSGANYNEQFF. In DNA, the CDR3 is TGTGCCAGCAGCCTGAGCGGGGCCAACTACAATGAGCAGTTCTTC.